What follows are 2 T cell receptor beta chains derived from one specimen sequenced in a study of blood T cell repertoires in COVID-19. Sequencing used immunoSEQ multiplex PCR; TCRdb keeps in-frame clones, though not all of them. Here the sample spans some 12,000 clones, 88% being singletons. Source material: peripheral blood. These receptors originate from a human donor in a cohort sampled during active COVID-19.

The J gene is TRBJ1-5, the V gene TRBV18, with TRBD1 matching 8 bases. Per germline, CDR1 KGHSH and CDR2 LQKENI. With V trimmed by 3 bases and J by 0 bases, 1 base remained unmatched. This CDR3 spans 15 amino acids. CDR3 amino acids: CASSPGQDSNQPQHF. The DNA of the CDR3 is TGTGCCAGCTCACCGGGACAGGATAGCAATCAGCCCCAGCATTTT.

The CDR3 protein is CAIGDRAQPQHF. The CDR3 nucleotides read TGTGCCATCGGGGACAGGGCTCAGCCCCAGCATTTT. This sequence joins TRBV2 and TRBJ1-5; 9 bases align to TRBD1. Germline CDR1 is SNHLY and CDR2 is FYNNEI. The CDR3 contains 12 residues. V gave up 10 bases and J gave up 6 bases; unmatched junction bases: 4.